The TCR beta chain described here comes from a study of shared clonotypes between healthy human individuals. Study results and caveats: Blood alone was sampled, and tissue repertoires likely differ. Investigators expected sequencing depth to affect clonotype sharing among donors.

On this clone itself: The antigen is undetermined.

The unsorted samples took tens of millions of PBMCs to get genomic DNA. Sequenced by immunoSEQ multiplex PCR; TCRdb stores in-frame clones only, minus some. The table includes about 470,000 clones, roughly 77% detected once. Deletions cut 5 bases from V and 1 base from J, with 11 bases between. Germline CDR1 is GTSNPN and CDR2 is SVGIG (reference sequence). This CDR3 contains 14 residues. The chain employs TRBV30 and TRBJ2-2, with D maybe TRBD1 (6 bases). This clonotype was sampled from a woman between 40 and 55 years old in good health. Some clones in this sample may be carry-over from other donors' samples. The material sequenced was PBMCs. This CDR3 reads CAWDRDMNTGELFF. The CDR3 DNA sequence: TGTGCCTGGGATCGGGACATGAACACCGGGGAGCTGTTTTTT.